The source of this T cell receptor beta chain is a study of cytomegalovirus exposure and HLA in healthy donors. Primers for the PCR totalled 60 Vbeta and 13 Jbeta. TCRdb's table, derived via immunoSEQ multiplex PCR, lists solely in-frame clones and lacks some. The table records 110,000 or so clones, about 80% of them present only once. This CDR3 is built from 14 residues. The V and J ends lost 6 bases and 7 bases respectively, with 16 bases between them. Per the germline V gene, CDR1 is SNHLY and CDR2 is FYNNEI. About this clone: The antigen remains undetermined.

Study findings and constraints: In a later analysis, parvovirus B19, influenza, CMV and Epstein-Barr virus appeared linked to several top co-occurrence clusters. CMV antigen specificity of three CMV-associated chains was confirmed in vitro.

Each donor was healthy, and each was a bone marrow donor. Whereas donors were nominally healthy upon sampling, unrecorded immune exposures were probable. The V gene is TRBV2, the J gene TRBJ1-5; possible D gene TRBD1, 5 bases. The specimen sequenced was PBMCs. This sequence originates from a woman in her 40s in good health and CMV-seropositive. CDR3 DNA sequence: TGTGCCAGCAGGCTACAGGTCTCTTGGCAGCCCCAGCATTTT. Protein product: CASRLQVSWQPQHF.